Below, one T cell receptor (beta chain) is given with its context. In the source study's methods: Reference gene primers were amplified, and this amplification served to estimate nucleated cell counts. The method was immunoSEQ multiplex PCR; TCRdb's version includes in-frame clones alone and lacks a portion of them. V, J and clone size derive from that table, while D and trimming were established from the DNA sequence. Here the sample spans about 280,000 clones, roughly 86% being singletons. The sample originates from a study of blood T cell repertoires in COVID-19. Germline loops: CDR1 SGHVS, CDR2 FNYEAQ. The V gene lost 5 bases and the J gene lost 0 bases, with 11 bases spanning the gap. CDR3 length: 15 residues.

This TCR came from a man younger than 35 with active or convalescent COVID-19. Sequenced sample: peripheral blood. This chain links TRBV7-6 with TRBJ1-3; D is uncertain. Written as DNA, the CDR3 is TGTGCCAGCAGCCCTGACTGGAGCTCTGGAAACACCATATATTTT. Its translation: CASSPDWSSGNTIYF.